The clone carrying this T cell receptor (beta chain) was detected only a few times. Its antigen is unidentified. The data were taken from a study of T-cell reconstitution after alpha-beta-depleted transplantation in children. Whole-study results and caveats: Newly generated T cells supplied most T-cell counts and diversity one year post-transplant. After transplant, at about two months, alpha-beta T cells were reportedly derived from several hundred expanded graft clones. The high TCRbeta diversity at day 60 in some patients came from surviving recipient T cells and thymic progenitors.

Germline V lookup: CDR1 MNHEY, CDR2 SVGAGI. Trimming removed 2 bases from V and 4 bases from J; junction bases left unmatched: 8. The CDR3 has 16 amino acids. It was with unique molecular identifiers that the TCRbeta library was prepared. In TCRdb, the PCR reads were re-called with MiXCR into one record per CDR3 protein. The data show hundreds of thousands of distinct CDR3 sequences, 13% seen once. The chain recombines TRBV6-5 with TRBJ2-5; 9 bases are a match to TRBD2. The source material was PBMCs, mostly from graft donor cells, sampled 360 days after TCRalphabeta/CD19-depleted stem cell transplant. The TCR was taken from a male patient between 5 and 17 years old who had a stem cell transplant for acute myeloid leukemia, so the T cells may come from the graft donor. CDR3 in amino acids: CASSYHRRGGGETQYF. The CDR3 nucleotides are TGTGCCAGCAGTTACCATAGGCGGGGGGGAGGAGAGACCCAGTACTTC.